This T cell receptor beta chain emerged from a study of technical replicates of blood from a handful of donors. Sequencing was performed with immunoSEQ multiplex PCR; in TCRdb, only in-frame clones are kept and a portion is missing. In the table there are around 100,000 clones, approximately 95% of which are singletons. Germline V gives CDR1 SGHTA, CDR2 FQGNSA. J gave up 3 bases and V 1 base, and 8 bases lay outside the gene matches. This CDR3 region has 16 residues. The chain carries TRBV7-2 and TRBJ2-7; TRBD1 matches 8 bases. The TCR sequence derives from a human donor in good health. Source material: T cells isolated from PBMCs. CDR3 coding DNA: TGTGCCAGCAGCTTAGGTAGTTTGGGGACAGGCTACGAGCAGTACTTC. This translates into CASSLGSLGTGYEQYF.